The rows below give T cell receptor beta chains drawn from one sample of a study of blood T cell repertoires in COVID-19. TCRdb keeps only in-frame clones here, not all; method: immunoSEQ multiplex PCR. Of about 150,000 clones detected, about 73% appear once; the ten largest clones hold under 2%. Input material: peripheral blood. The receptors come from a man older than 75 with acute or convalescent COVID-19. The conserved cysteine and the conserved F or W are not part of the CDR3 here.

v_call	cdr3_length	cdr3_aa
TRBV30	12	AWSPPSGVGGYT
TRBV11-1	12	ASSRRDYTDTQY
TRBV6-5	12	ASRPGQMNTEAF
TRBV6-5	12	ASVREIMNTEAF
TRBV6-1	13	ASSEMGQLNTEAF
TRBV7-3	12	ASSSGTGNTEAF
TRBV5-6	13	ASSLGPDRPGPLH
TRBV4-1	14	ASSLSGQGVVETQY
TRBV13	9	ASSLGGGYT
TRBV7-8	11	ASSATGNQPQH